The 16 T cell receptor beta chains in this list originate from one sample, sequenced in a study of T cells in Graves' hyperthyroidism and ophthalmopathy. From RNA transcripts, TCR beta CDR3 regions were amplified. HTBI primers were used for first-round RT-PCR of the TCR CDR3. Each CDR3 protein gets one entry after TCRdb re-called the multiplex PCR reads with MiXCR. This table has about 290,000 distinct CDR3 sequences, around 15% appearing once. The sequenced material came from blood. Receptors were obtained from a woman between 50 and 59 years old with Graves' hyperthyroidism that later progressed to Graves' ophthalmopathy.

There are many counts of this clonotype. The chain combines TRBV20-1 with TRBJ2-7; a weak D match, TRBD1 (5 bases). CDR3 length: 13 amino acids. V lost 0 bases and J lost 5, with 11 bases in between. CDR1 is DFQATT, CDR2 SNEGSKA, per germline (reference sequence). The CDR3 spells CSARDVRVDEQYF. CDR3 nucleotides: TGCAGTGCTAGAGATGTCAGGGTGGACGAGCAGTACTTC.

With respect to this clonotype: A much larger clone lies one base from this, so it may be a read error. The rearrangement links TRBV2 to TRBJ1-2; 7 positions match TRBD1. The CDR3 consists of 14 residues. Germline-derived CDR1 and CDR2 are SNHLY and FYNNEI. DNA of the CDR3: TGTGCCAGCGGTGAAGGGGACAGCGACTATGGCTACACCTTC. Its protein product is CASGEGDSDYGYTF.

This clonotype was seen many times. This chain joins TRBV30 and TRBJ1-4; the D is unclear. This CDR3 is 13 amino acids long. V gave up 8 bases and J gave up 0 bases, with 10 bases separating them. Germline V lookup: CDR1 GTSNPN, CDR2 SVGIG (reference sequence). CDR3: CAGYSTTNEKLFF. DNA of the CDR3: TGTGCCGGTTACAGCACAACTAATGAAAAACTGTTTTTT. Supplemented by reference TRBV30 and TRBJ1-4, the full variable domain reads SQTIHQWPATLVQPVGSPLSLECTVEGTSNPNLYWYRQAAGRGLQLLFYSVGIGQISSEVPQNLSASRPQDRQFILSSKKLLLSDSGFYLCAGYSTTNEKLFFGSGTQLSVL.

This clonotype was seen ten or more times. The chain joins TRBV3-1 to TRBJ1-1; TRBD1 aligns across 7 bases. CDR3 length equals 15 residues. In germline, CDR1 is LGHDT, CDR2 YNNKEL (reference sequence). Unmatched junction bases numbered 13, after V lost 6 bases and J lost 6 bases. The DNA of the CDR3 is TGTGCCAGCAGGCCGGCGGACAGGCCTAACGCTGAAGCTTTCTTT. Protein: CASRPADRPNAEAFF.

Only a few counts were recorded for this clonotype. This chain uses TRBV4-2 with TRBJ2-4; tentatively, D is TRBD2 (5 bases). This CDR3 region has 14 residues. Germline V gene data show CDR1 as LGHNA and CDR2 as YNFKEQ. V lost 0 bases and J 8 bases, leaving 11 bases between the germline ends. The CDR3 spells CASSQEGSEDIQYF. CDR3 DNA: TGTGCCAGCAGCCAAGAGGGTAGCGAGGACATTCAGTACTTC.

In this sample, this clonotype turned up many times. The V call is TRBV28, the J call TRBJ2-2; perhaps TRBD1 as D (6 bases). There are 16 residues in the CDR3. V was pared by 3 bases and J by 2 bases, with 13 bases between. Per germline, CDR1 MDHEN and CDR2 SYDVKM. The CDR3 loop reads CASSFAGRGNTGELFF. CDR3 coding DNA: TGTGCCAGCAGTTTCGCCGGCAGGGGCAACACCGGGGAGCTGTTTTTT.

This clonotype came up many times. The DNA of the CDR3 is TGTGCCACCCATGGACAGGGGGGTTACACTGAAGCTTTCTTT. Protein product: CATHGQGGYTEAFF. This rearrangement joins TRBV10-3 to TRBJ1-1; 10 bases align to TRBD1. The CDR3 consists of 14 residues. V shed 10 bases and J 3 bases; nucleotides not matched to a gene: 8. From germline, CDR1 is ENHRY and CDR2 SYGVKD.

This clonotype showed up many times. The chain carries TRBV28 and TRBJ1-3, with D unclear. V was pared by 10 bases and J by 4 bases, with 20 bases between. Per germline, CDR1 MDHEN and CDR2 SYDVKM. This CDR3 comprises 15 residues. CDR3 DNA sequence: TGTGCCACCCGTCGGGGTGCGGGGAGCGGAAACACCATATATTTT. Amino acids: CATRRGAGSGNTIYF.

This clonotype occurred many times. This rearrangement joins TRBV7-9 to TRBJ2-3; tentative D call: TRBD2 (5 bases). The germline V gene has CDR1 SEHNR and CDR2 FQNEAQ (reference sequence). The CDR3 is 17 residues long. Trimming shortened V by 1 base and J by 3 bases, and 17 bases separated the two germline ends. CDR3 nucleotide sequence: TGTGCCAGCAGCTTAGAGGCGGGTAGGCGACGGACAGATACGCAGTATTTT. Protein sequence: CASSLEAGRRRTDTQYF.

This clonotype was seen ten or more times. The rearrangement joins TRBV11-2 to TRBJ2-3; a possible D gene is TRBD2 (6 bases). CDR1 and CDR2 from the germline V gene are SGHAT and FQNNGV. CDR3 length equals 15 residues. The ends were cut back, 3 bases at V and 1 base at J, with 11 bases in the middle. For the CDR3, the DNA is TGTGCCAGCAGCTTCGGGGACTTTCGCACAGATACGCAGTATTTT. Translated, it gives CASSFGDFRTDTQYF.

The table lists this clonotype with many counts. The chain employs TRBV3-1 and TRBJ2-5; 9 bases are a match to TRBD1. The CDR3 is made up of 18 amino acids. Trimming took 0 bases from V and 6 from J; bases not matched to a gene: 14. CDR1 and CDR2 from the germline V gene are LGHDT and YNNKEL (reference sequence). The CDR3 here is CASSQEHRLTGGSKTQYF. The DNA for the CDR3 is TGTGCCAGCAGCCAAGAACATCGGCTGACAGGGGGTAGCAAGACCCAGTACTTC.

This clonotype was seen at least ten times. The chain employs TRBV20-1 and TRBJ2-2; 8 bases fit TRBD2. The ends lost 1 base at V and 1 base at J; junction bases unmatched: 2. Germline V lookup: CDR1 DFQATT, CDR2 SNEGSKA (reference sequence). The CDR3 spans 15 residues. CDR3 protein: CSARAGLGNTGELFF. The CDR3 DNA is TGCAGTGCTAGAGCGGGACTAGGGAACACCGGGGAGCTGTTTTTT.

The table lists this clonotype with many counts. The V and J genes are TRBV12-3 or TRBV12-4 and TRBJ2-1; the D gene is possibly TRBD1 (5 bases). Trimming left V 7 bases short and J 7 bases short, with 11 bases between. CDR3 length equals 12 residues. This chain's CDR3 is CASTSGLNEQFF. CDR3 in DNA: TGTGCCAGCACCTCAGGGTTAAATGAGCAGTTCTTC.

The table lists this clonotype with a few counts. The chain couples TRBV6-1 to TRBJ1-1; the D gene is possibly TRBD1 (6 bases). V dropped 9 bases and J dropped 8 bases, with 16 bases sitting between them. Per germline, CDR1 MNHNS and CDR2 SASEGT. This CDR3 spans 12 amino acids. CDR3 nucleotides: TGTGCCAGTCAGGTGGGGGGCTCCGAAGCTTTCTTT. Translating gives CASQVGGSEAFF.

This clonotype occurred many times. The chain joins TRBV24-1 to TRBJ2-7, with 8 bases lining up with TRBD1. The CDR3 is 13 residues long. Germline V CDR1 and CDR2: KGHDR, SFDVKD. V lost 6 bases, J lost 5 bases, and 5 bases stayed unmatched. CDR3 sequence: CATSQGARDEQYF. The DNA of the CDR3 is TGTGCCACCAGTCAGGGGGCGCGAGACGAGCAGTACTTC.

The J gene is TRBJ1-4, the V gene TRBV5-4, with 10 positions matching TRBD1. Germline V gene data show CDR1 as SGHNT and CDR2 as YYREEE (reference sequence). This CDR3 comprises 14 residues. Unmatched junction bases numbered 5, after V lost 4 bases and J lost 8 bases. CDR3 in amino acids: CASSTGTGAEKLFF. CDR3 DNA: TGTGCCAGCAGCACCGGGACAGGGGCCGAAAAACTGTTTTTT.